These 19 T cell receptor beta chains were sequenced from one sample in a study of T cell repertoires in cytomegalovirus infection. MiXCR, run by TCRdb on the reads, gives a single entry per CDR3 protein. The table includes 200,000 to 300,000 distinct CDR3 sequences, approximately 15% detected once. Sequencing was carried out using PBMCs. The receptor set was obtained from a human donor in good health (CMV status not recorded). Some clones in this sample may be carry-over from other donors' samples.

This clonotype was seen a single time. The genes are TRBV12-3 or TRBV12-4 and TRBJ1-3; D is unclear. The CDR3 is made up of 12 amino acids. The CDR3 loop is CATGSSGNTIYF. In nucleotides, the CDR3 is TGTGCGACGGGGAGCTCTGGAAACACCATATATTTT.

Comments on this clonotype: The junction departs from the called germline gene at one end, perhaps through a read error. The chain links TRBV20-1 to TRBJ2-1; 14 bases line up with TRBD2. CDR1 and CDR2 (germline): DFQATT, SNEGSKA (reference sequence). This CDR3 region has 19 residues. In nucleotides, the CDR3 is TGCAGTGCTAGGGGCGCCTTCGGGACTAGCGGGAGCTCCTCCAATGAGCAGTTCTTC. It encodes CSARGAFGTSGSSSNEQFF.

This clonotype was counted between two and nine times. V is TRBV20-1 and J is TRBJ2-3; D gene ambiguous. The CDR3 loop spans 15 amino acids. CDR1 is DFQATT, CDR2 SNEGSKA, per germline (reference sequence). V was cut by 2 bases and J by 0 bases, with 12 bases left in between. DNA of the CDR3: TGCAGTGCTAGAAAACTCCGACCTAGCACAGATACGCAGTATTTT. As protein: CSARKLRPSTDTQYF.

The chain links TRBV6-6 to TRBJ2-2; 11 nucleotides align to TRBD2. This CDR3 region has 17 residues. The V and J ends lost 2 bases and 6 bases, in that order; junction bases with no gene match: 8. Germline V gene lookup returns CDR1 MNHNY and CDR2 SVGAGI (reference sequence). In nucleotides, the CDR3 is TGTGCCAGCAGTTACCCGACTAGCGGGGTTCTTGCCGGGGAGCTGTTTTTT. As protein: CASSYPTSGVLAGELFF.

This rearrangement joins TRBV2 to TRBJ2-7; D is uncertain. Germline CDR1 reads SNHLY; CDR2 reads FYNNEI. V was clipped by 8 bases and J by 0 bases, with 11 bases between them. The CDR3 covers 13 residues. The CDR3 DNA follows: TGTGCCAGCCTTCTTAGCCCCTCCTACGAGCAGTACTTC. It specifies CASLLSPSYEQYF.

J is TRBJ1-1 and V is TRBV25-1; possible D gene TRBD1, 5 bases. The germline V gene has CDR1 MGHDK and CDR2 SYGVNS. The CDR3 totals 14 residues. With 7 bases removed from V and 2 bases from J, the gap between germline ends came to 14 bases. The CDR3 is CASIRWGDNTEAFF. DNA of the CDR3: TGTGCCAGCATACGATGGGGGGACAACACTGAAGCTTTCTTT. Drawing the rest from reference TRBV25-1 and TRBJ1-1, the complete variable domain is EADIYQTPRYLVIGTGKKITLECSQTMGHDKMYWYQQDPGMELHLIHYSYGVNSTEKGDLSSESTVSRIRTEHFPLTLESARPSHTSQYLCASIRWGDNTEAFFGQGTRLTVV.

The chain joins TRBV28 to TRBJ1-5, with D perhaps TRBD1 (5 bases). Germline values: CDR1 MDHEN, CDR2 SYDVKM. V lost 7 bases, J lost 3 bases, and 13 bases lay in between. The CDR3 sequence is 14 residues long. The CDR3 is CASTRDGYNQPQHF. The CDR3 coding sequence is TGTGCCAGCACTCGGGACGGTTACAATCAGCCCCAGCATTTT.

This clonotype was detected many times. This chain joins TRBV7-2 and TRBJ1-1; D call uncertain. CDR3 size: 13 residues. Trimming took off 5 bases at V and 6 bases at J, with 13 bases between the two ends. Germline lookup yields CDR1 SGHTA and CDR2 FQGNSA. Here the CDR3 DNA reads TGTGCCAGCAGCCAGGACCCAGACGCTGAAGCTTTCTTT. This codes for CASSQDPDAEAFF.

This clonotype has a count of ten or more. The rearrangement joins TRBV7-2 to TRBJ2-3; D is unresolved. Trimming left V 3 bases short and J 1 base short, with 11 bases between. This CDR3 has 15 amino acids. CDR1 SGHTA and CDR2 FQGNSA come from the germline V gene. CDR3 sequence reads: CASSFPRVGTDTQYF. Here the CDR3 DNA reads TGTGCCAGCAGCTTCCCTCGGGTCGGCACAGATACGCAGTATTTT.

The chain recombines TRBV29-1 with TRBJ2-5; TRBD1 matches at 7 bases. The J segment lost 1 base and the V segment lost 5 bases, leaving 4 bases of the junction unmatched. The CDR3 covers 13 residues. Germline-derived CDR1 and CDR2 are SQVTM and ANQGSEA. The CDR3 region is CSVLGQAQETQYF. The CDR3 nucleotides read TGCAGCGTTCTAGGACAGGCCCAAGAGACCCAGTACTTC.

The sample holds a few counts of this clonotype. CDR3 nucleotide sequence: TGTGCCAGCAGTCCCCCCTCTCCGTACAATGAGCAGTTCTTC. This codes for CASSPPSPYNEQFF. The rearrangement joins TRBV28 to TRBJ2-1; D is ambiguous. The germline V gene has CDR1 MDHEN and CDR2 SYDVKM. Trimming shortened V by 5 bases and J by 4 bases, and 12 bases separated the two germline ends. CDR3 length: 14 residues.

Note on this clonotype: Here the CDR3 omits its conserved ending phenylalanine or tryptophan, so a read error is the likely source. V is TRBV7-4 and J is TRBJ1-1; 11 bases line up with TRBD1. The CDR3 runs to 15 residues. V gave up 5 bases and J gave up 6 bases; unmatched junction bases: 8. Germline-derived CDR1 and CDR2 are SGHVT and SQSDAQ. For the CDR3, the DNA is TGTGCCAGCAGCATAGGACGGACAGGGGGCTCTGAAGCTTTCTGT. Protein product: CASSIGRTGGSEAFC.

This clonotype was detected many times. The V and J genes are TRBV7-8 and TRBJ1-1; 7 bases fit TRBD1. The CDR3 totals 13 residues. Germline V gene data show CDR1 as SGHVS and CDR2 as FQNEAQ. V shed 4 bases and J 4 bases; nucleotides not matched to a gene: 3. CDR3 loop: CASSSRTGTEAFF. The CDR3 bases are TGTGCCAGCAGCTCTAGGACAGGCACTGAAGCTTTCTTT.

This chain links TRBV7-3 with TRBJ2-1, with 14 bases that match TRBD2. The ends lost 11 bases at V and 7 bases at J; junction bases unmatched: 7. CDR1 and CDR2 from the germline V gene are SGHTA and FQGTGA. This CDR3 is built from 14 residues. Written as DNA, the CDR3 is TGTGCCGGGTGGACTAGCGGGAGGTCGAATGAGCAGTTCTTC. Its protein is CAGWTSGRSNEQFF.

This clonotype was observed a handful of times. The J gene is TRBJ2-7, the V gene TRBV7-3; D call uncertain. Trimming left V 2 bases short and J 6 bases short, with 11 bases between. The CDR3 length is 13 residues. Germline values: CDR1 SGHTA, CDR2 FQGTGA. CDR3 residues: CASSLGTSSEQYF. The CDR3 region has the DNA TGTGCCAGCAGCTTAGGTACCTCCAGCGAGCAGTACTTC.

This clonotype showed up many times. CDR3 sequence reads: CASSSRWGSNEQFF. The DNA of the CDR3 is TGTGCCAGCAGCTCCAGATGGGGTAGCAATGAGCAGTTCTTC. The J gene is TRBJ2-1, the V gene TRBV7-3; D not certain. The CDR3 is 14 amino acids. Germline V gene sequence: CDR1 SGHTA, CDR2 FQGTGA. Trimming took 4 bases from V and 6 from J, leaving 13 bases between them.

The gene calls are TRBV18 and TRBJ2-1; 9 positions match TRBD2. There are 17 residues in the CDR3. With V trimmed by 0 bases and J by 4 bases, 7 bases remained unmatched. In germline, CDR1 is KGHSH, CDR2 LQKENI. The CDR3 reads CASSPPSASGVYNEQFF. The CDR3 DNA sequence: TGTGCCAGCTCACCACCGAGCGCTAGCGGGGTATACAATGAGCAGTTCTTC.

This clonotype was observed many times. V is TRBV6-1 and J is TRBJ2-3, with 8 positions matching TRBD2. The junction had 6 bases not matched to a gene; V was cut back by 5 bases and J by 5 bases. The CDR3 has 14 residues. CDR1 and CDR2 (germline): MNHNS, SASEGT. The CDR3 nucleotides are TGTGCCAGCAGTCGAGCGGGGGAGATAGATACGCAGTATTTT. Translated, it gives CASSRAGEIDTQYF.

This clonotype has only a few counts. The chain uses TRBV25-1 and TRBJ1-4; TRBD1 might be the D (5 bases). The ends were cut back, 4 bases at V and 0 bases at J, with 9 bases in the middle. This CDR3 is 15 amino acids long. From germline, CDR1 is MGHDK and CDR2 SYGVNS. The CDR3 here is CASSAQGPTNEKLFF. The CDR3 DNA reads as TGTGCCAGCAGTGCCCAGGGTCCAACTAATGAAAAACTGTTTTTT.